This TCR beta chain emerged from a study of vaccination and CD4 T cells after COVID-19. Stated treatment: roughly 10-day PBMC culture with coronavirus spike peptide pools or control peptides (ViraFEST assay). V lost 8 bases and J lost 0; bases outside the gene matches: 6. The CDR3 has 14 residues. This clonotype came up a few times. The antigen remains unidentified. Once obtained from cultured CD4+ T cells, the DNA was sequenced using the Oncomine TCR Beta short-read assay. A single record per CDR3 protein comes from TCRdb applying MiXCR to the PCR reads. The profile shows 8,400 or so distinct CDR3 sequences, 45% to 55% of them singletons.

The source is a human donor who had recovered from COVID-19. Sequenced input: CD4+ T cells from blood, cultured in vitro. The rearrangement joins TRBV12-3 or TRBV12-4 to TRBJ1-1, with 7 bases aligning to TRBD1. CDR3 loop: CASRRQGMNTEAFF. In DNA, the CDR3 is TGTGCCAGCCGAAGACAGGGAATGAACACTGAAGCTTTCTTT.